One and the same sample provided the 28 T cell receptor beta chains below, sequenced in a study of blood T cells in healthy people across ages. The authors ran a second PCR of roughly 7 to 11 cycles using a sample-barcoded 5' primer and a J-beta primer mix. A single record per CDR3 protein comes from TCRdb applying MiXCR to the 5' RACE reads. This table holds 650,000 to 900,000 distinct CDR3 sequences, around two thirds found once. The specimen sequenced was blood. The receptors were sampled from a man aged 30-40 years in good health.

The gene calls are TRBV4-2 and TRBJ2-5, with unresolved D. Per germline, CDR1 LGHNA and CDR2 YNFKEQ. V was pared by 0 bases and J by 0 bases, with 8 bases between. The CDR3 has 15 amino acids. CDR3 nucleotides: TGTGCCAGCAGCCAAGACGGCGGATACCAAGAGACCCAGTACTTC. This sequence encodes CASSQDGGYQETQYF.

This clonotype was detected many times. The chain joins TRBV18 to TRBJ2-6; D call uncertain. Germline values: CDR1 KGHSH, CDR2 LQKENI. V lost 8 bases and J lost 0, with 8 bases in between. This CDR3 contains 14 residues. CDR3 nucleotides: TGTGCCAGCAGTCGCGACTCTGGGGCCAACGTCCTGACTTTC. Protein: CASSRDSGANVLTF.

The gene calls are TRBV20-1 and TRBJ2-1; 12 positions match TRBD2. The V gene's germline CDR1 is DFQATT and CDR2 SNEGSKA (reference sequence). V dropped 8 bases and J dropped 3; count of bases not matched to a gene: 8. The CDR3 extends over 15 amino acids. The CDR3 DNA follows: TGCAGTAGGTACCCTAGCGGGGGGGTCTACAATGAGCAGTTCTTC. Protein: CSRYPSGGVYNEQFF.

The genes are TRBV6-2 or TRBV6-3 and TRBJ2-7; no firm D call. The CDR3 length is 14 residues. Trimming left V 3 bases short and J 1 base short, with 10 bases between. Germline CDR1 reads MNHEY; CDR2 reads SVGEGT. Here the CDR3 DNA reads TGTGCCAGCAGTTATCTCGGAGTATCCTACGAGCAGTACTTC. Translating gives CASSYLGVSYEQYF.

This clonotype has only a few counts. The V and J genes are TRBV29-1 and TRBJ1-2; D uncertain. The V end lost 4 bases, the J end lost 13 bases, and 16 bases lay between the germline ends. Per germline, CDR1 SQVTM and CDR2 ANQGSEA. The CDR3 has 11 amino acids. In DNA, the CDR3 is TGCAGCGTTGTCGTGTTGAATAGCTGCACCTTC. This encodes CSVVVLNSCTF.

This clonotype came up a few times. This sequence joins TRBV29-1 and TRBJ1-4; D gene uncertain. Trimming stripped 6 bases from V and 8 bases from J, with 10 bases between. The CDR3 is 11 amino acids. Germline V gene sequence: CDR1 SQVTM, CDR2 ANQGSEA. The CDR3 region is CSVEVGEKLFF. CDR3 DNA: TGCAGCGTGGAGGTTGGGGAAAAACTGTTTTTT.

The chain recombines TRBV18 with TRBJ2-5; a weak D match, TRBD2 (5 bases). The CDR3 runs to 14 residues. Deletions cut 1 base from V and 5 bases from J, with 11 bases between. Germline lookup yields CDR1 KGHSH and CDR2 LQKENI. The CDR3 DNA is TGTGCCAGCTCACCACGAGAGGGAGCGGAGACCCAGTACTTC. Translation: CASSPREGAETQYF. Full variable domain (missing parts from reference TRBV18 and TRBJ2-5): NAGVMQNPRHLVRRRGQEARLRCSPMKGHSHVYWYRQLPEEGLKFMVYLQKENIIDESGMPKERFSAEFPKEGPSILRIQQVVRGDSAAYFCASSPREGAETQYFGPGTRLLVL.

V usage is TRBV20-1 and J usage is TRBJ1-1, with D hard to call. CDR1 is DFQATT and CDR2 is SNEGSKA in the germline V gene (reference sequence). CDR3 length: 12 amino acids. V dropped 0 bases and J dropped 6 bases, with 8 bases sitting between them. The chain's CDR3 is CSARDRFPEAFF. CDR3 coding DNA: TGCAGTGCTAGAGATAGGTTCCCTGAAGCTTTCTTT.

CDR3 residues: CASSLVGLAYEQYF. CDR3 in DNA: TGTGCCAGCAGCTTAGTCGGACTAGCCTACGAGCAGTACTTC. This sequence joins TRBV7-2 and TRBJ2-7; TRBD2 aligns across 7 bases. The CDR3 has 14 amino acids. V dropped 1 base and J dropped 2; count of bases not matched to a gene: 2. CDR1 is SGHTA and CDR2 is FQGNSA in the germline V gene.

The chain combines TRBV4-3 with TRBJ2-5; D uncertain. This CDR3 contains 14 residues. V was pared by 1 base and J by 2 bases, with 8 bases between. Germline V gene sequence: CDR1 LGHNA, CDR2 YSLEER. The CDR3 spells CASSQGFGQETQYF. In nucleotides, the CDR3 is TGCGCCAGCAGCCAAGGTTTCGGGCAAGAGACCCAGTACTTC.

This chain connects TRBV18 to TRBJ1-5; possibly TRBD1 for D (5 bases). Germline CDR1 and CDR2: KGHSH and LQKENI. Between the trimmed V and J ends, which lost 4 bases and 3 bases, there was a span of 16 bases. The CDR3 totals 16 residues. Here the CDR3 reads CASSLSQGRDNQPQHF. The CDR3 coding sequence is TGTGCCAGCTCACTCTCCCAGGGAAGGGACAATCAGCCCCAGCATTTT.

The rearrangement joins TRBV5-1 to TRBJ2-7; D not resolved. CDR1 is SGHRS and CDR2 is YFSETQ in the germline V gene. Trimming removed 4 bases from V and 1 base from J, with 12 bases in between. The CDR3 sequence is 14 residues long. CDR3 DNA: TGCGCCAGCAGCCAACGGACGCCGTCCTACGAGCAGTACTTC. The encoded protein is CASSQRTPSYEQYF.

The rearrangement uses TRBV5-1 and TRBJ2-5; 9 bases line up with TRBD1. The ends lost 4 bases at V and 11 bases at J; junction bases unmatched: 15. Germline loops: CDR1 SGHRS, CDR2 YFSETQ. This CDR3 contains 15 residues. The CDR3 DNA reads TGCGCCAGCAGCCGTCCCGGGACAGGGTTCAATGAGCAGTACTTC. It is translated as CASSRPGTGFNEQYF.

CDR3 nucleotides: TGTGCCAGCAGGCCTCGTACAGGGGAAGAGACCCAGTACTTC. Its protein is CASRPRTGEETQYF. The rearrangement uses TRBV7-6 and TRBJ2-5; 7 nucleotides agree with TRBD1. V dropped 6 bases and J dropped 3; count of bases not matched to a gene: 7. Germline V gene lookup returns CDR1 SGHVS and CDR2 FNYEAQ. The CDR3 is made up of 14 amino acids.

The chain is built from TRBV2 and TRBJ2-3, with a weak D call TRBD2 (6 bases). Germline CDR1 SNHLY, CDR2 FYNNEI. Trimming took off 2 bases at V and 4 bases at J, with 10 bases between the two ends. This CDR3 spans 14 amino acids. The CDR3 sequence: CASSETLAPDTQYF. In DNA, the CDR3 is TGTGCCAGCAGTGAAACCCTAGCGCCAGATACGCAGTATTTT.

As DNA, the CDR3 is TGTGCCAGCAGTTCGAACCACGGCGGGTACGAGCAGTACTTC. Encoded protein: CASSSNHGGYEQYF. The chain is built from TRBV27 and TRBJ2-7; D may be TRBD2 (5 bases). This CDR3 comprises 14 residues. Germline V gene lookup returns CDR1 MNHEY and CDR2 SMNVEV (reference sequence). V lost 4 bases and J lost 4, with 14 bases in between.

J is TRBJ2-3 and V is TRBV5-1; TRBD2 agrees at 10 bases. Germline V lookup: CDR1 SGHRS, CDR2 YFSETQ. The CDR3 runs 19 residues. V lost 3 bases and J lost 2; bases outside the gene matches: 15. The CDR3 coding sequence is TGCGCCAGCAGCTCAGGGAGGTCCGGGACTAGCGTCATCACAGATACGCAGTATTTT. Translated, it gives CASSSGRSGTSVITDTQYF.

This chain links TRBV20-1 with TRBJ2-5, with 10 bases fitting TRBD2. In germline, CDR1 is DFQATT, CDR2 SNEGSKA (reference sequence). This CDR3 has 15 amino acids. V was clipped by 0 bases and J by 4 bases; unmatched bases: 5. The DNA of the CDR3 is TGCAGTGCTAGAGAAGGGGCTAGCGGGGGAGAGACCCAGTACTTC. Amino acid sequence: CSAREGASGGETQYF.

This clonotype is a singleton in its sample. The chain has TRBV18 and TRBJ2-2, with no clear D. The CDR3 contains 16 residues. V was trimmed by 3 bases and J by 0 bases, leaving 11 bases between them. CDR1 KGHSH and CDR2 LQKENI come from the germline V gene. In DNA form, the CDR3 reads TGTGCCAGCTCACCGTCCCGGACGGCGAACACCGGGGAGCTGTTTTTT. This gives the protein CASSPSRTANTGELFF.

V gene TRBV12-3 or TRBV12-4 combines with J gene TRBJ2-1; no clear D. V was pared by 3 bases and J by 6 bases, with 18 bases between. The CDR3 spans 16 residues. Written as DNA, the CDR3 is TGTGCCAGCAGTTTCGTTCTGACTGTAGGCGGCAATGAGCAGTTCTTC. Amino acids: CASSFVLTVGGNEQFF.

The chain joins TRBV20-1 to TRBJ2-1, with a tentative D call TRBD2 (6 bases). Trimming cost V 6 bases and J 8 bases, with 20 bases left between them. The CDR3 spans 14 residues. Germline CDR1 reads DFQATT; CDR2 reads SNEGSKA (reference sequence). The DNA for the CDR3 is TGCAGTGCCCCCTTGGGCGGGGCCGGGGATGAGCAGTTCTTC. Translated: CSAPLGGAGDEQFF.

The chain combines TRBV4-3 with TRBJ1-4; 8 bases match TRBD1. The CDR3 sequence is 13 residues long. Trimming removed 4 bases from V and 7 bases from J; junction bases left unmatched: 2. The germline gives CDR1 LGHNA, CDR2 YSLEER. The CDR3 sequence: CASSRGQGEKLFF. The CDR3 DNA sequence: TGCGCCAGCAGCCGAGGACAGGGTGAAAAACTGTTTTTT.

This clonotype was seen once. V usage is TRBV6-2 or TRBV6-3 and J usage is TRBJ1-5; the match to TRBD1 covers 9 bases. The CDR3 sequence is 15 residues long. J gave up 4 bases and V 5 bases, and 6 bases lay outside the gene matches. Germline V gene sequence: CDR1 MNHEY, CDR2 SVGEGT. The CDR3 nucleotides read TGTGCCAGCAGTCGGACAGGGGCGGGGAATCAGCCCCAGCATTTT. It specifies CASSRTGAGNQPQHF.

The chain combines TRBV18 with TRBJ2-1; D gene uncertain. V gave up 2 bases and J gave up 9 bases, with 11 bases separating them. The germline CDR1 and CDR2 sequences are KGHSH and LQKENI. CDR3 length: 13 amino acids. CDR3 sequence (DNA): TGTGCCAGCTCACCATCGGGTCGGAGTGAGCAGTTCTTC. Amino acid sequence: CASSPSGRSEQFF.

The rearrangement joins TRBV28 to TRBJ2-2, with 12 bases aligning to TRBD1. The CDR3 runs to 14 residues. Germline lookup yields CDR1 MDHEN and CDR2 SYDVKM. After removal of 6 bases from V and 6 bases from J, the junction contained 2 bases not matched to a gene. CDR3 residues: CASSRDRGPGELFF. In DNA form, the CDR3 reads TGTGCCAGCAGCCGGGACAGGGGGCCCGGGGAGCTGTTTTTT.

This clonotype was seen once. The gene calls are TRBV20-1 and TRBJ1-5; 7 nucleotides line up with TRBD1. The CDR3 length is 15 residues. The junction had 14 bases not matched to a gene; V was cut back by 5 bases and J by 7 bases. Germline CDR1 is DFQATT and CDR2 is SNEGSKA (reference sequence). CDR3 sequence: CSAQDRDRIYQPQHF. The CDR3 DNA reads TGCAGTGCTCAAGACCGGGACAGAATTTACCAGCCCCAGCATTTT.

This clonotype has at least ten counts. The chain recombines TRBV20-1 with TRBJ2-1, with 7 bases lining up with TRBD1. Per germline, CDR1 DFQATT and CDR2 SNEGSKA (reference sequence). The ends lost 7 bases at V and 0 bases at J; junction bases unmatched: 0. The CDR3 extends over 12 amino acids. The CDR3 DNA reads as TGCAGTGGACAGGGCTCCTACAATGAGCAGTTCTTC. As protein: CSGQGSYNEQFF.

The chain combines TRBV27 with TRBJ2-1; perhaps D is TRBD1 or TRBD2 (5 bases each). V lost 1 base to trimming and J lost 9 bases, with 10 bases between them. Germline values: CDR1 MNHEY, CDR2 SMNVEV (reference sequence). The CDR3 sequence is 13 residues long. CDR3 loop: CASSLFLRGEQFF. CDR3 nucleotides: TGTGCCAGCAGTTTATTCTTGAGGGGTGAGCAGTTCTTC.